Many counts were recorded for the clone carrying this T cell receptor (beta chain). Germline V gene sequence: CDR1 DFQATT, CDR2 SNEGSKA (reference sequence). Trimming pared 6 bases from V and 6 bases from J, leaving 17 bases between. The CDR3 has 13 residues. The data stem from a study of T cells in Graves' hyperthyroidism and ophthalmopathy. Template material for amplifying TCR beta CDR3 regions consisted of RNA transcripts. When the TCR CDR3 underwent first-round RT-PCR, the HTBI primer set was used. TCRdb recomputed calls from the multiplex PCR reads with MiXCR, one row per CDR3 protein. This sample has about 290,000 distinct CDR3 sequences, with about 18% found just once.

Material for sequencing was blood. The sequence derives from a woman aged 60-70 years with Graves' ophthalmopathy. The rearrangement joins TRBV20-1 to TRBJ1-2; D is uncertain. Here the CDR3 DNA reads TGCAGTGCGGCAAACGGGCCCCTCAATGGCTACACCTTC. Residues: CSAANGPLNGYTF.